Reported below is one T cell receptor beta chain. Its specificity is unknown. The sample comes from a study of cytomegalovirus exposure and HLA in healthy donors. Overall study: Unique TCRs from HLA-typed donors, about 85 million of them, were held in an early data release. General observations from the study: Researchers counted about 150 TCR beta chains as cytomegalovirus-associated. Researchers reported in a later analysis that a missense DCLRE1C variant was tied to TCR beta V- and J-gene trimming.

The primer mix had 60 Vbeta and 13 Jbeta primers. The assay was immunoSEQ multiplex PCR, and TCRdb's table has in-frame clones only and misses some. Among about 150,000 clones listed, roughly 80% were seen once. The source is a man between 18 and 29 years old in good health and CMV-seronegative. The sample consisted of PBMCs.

CDR3 loop: CASSQSEGGRETQYF. In DNA, the CDR3 is TGCGCCAGCAGCCAATCCGAGGGGGGGCGGGAGACCCAGTACTTC. The V call is TRBV4-3, the J call TRBJ2-5; D may be TRBD2 (7 bases). V lost 2 bases and J lost 5, with 15 bases in between. Per germline, CDR1 LGHNA and CDR2 YSLEER. The CDR3 length is 15 residues.